This is a list of T cell receptor beta chains from one sample in a study of graft-versus-host responses after intestinal transplantation. The data were produced by immunoSEQ multiplex PCR, yet TCRdb's version contains in-frame clones alone and is incomplete. Of about 64,000 clones detected, roughly 92% appear once; the ten largest clones hold 6.7%. The source material was bone marrow, sampled approximately 100 weeks after intestinal transplantation. The receptors come from a human patient who received an intestinal transplant, so some T cells may come from the graft donor. Each CDR3 is given with its conserved first and last residue. The order of the fields is clone size, CDR3 length, V gene, J gene, D gene, CDR3 protein, CDR3 DNA. D genes are given only for firm matches. Clone size is not always given. Where it is, it says once, few, many or a class for expanded clones.

.	15	TRBV9	TRBJ1-1	TRBD1	CASSASDRMNTEAFF	TGTGCCAGCAGCGCCTCGGACAGGATGAACACTGAAGCTTTCTTT
.	14	TRBV5-4	TRBJ2-3	TRBD1	CASRSGQGTDTQYF	TGTGCCAGCAGATCGGGACAGGGCACAGATACGCAGTATTTT
.	13	TRBV4-1	TRBJ2-7	.	CAISKDPSYEQYF	TGCGCCATCTCAAAGGACCCGTCCTACGAGCAGTACTTC
.	13	TRBV7-3	TRBJ2-3	.	CASSLMSTDTQYF	TGTGCCAGCAGCTTAATGAGCACAGATACGCAGTATTTT
.	13	TRBV7-9	TRBJ1-5	TRBD1	CASSSTGTQPQHF	TGTGCCAGCAGCTCGACAGGGACTCAGCCCCAGCATTTT
.	16	TRBV12-5	TRBJ1-5	TRBD1	CASGLTQGQPSQPQHF	TGTGCTAGTGGTTTGACCCAGGGACAGCCAAGCCAGCCCCAGCATTTT
.	15	TRBV6-5	TRBJ2-1	.	CASSKGLNSYNEQFF	TGTGCCAGCAGTAAAGGACTAAACTCCTACAATGAGCAGTTCTTC
.	13	TRBV10-3	TRBJ1-2	.	CAGSRTGVLGYTF	TGTGCCGGCTCTCGGACGGGGGTTTTAGGCTACACCTTC
.	20	TRBV9	TRBJ2-6	TRBD1	CASSDSPLTGTGSGANVLTF	TGTGCCAGCAGCGACTCCCCTTTGACCGGGACAGGGTCTGGGGCCAACGTCCTGACTTTC
.	15	TRBV5-1	TRBJ2-3	TRBD2	CASSFLLAGTDTQYF	TGCGCCAGCAGCTTTCTCCTAGCGGGCACAGATACGCAGTATTTT
.	16	TRBV7-9	TRBJ2-5	TRBD2	CASSLGNRLAEETQYF	TGTGCCAGCAGCTTAGGAAATCGACTAGCGGAAGAGACCCAGTACTTC
.	13	TRBV11-2	TRBJ1-1	.	CASSLGGNTEAFF	TGTGCCAGCAGCTTAGGGGGTAACACTGAAGCTTTCTTT
.	12	TRBV10-3	TRBJ2-1	.	CAIKEGSGEQFF	TGTGCCATCAAGGAAGGTAGCGGAGAGCAGTTCTTC
.	13	TRBV13	TRBJ2-7	TRBD1	CASSSVDRVQQYF	TGTGCCAGCAGCAGTGTTGACAGGGTACAGCAGTACTTC
.	14	TRBV5-1	TRBJ2-2	.	CASRIQDRTGELFF	TGCGCCAGCAGAATCCAGGACCGTACCGGGGAGCTGTTTTTT
.	13	TRBV29-1	TRBJ1-2	.	CSVEGYREFGYTF	TGCAGCGTTGAAGGGTACAGGGAATTTGGCTACACCTTC
few	13	TRBV7-9	TRBJ2-5	.	CATNRAGQETQYF	TGTGCCACCAACAGGGCAGGCCAAGAGACCCAGTACTTC
.	12	TRBV6-5	TRBJ1-6	.	CASSEQASPLHF	TGTGCCAGCAGTGAGCAAGCTTCACCCCTCCACTTT
.	14	TRBV7-6	TRBJ1-1	.	CASSLNPLLTEAFF	TGTGCCAGCAGCTTGAATCCTCTCCTCACTGAAGCTTTCTTT
once	13	TRBV6-1	TRBJ2-5	TRBD1	CASTPGGWETQYF	TGTGCCAGCACCCCAGGGGGCTGGGAGACCCAGTACTTC
.	12	TRBV30	TRBJ2-7	.	CAWRGSTYEQYF	TGTGCCTGGAGGGGATCGACCTACGAGCAGTACTTC
.	13	TRBV7-9	TRBJ2-7	.	CASSPTPAGEQYF	TGTGCCAGCAGCCCTACCCCAGCGGGCGAGCAGTACTTC
.	13	TRBV7-9	TRBJ1-1	.	CASSLETAPEAFF	TGTGCCAGCAGCTTAGAGACGGCCCCTGAAGCTTTCTTT
.	13	TRBV27	TRBJ1-1	.	CASAQVSFEEAFF	TGTGCCAGCGCTCAGGTTAGCTTTGAAGAAGCTTTCTTT
once	14	TRBV30	TRBJ2-3	.	CAWSLGAVADTQYF	TGTGCCTGGAGTTTGGGAGCGGTGGCAGATACGCAGTATTTT
.	15	TRBV9	TRBJ1-1	TRBD1	CASSTLTGANTEAFF	TGTGCCAGCAGCACCCTGACAGGGGCGAACACTGAAGCTTTCTTT
.	15	TRBV6-6	TRBJ2-7	TRBD2	CASSYGASGAYEQYF	TGTGCCAGCAGTTACGGGGCAAGCGGGGCGTACGAGCAGTACTTC
.	16	TRBV5-6	TRBJ1-5	.	CASSLGSGPGGQPQHF	TGTGCCAGCAGCTTGGGGTCTGGGCCGGGGGGCCAGCCCCAGCATTTT
.	19	TRBV4-2	TRBJ2-3	TRBD2	CASSQEASSGSPNTDTQYF	TGTGCCAGCAGCCAGGAAGCGTCTAGCGGGAGCCCAAACACAGATACGCAGTATTTT
.	14	TRBV7-6	TRBJ1-1	TRBD1	CASSPRTGRLEAFF	TGTGCCAGCAGCCCTCGGACAGGGAGGCTTGAAGCTTTCTTT
.	16	TRBV27	TRBJ2-1	.	CASSFRTPPLYNEQFF	TGTGCCAGCAGTTTTCGAACTCCTCCCCTGTACAATGAGCAGTTCTTC
.	16	TRBV27	TRBJ2-1	TRBD2	CASSFRLAGGPNEQFF	TGTGCCAGCAGTTTCCGACTAGCGGGAGGGCCAAATGAGCAGTTCTTC
.	12	TRBV6-5	TRBJ2-1	.	CASSYPGDEQFF	TGTGCCAGCAGTTACCCGGGCGATGAGCAGTTCTTC
.	15	TRBV10-3	TRBJ1-1	TRBD1	CAISDGTGLDTEAFF	TGTGCCATCAGTGATGGGACAGGCTTGGACACTGAAGCTTTCTTT
few	13	TRBV11-2	TRBJ2-5	.	CASRPEPQETQYF	TGTGCCAGCAGACCAGAACCTCAGGAGACCCAGTACTTC
.	18	TRBV7-2	TRBJ1-6	TRBD1	CASSPTGIPSSYNSPLHF	TGTGCCAGCAGCCCGACAGGGATCCCGAGCTCCTATAATTCACCCCTCCACTTT
.	11	TRBV20-1	TRBJ1-1	.	CSVSEGTEAFF	TGCAGTGTATCGGAGGGAACTGAAGCTTTCTTT
.	15	TRBV7-6	TRBJ1-4	.	CASSSNRDFNEKLFF	TGTGCCAGCAGCTCGAACAGAGATTTTAATGAAAAACTGTTTTTT
.	17	TRBV27	TRBJ2-6	.	CASSLVPPRVGSNVLTF	TGTGCCAGCAGTTTGGTCCCCCCCAGGGTTGGGTCCAACGTCCTGACTTTC
.	15	TRBV9	TRBJ2-5	TRBD1	CASSVDWDRGETQYF	TGTGCCAGCAGCGTAGACTGGGACAGGGGAGAGACCCAGTACTTC
.	14	TRBV6-1	TRBJ1-1	.	CASSERIRDTEAFF	TGTGCCAGCAGTGAGAGAATCAGGGACACTGAAGCTTTCTTT
.	14	TRBV7-6	TRBJ2-7	.	CASSLAGKTYEQYF	TGTGCCAGCAGCTTGGCCGGGAAAACCTACGAGCAGTACTTC
.	14	TRBV25-1	TRBJ1-4	TRBD1	CASSEGGQNEKLFF	TGTGCCAGCAGTGAAGGGGGACAGAATGAAAAACTGTTTTTT
.	13	TRBV10-2	TRBJ2-7	TRBD1	CASSEGQGVEQYF	TGCGCCAGCAGTGAGGGGCAGGGGGTCGAGCAGTACTTC
.	17	TRBV9	TRBJ2-2	TRBD1	CASSTRMGTVRAGELFF	TGTGCCAGCAGCACTCGAATGGGGACAGTAAGGGCCGGGGAGCTGTTTTTT
once	15	TRBV19	TRBJ2-2	TRBD1	CASSFLGGHTGELFF	TGTGCCAGTAGCTTCTTAGGGGGCCACACCGGGGAGCTGTTTTTT
once	15	TRBV5-6	TRBJ2-5	TRBD2	CASTLPGLAEETQYF	TGTGCCAGCACCCTACCGGGACTAGCAGAAGAGACCCAGTACTTC
.	16	TRBV6-5	TRBJ2-1	.	CASSYRFGTSYNEQFF	TGTGCCAGCAGTTACCGATTCGGGACCTCCTACAATGAGCAGTTCTTC
.	17	TRBV7-9	TRBJ2-7	TRBD1	CASSLVLGGQGTYEQYF	TGTGCCAGCAGCTTAGTTTTAGGTGGACAGGGGACCTACGAGCAGTACTTC
.	13	TRBV27	TRBJ2-5	.	CASSFIGEETQYF	TGTGCCAGCAGTTTTATCGGGGAAGAGACCCAGTACTTC